This T cell receptor beta chain comes out of a study of T-cell reconstitution after alpha-beta-depleted transplantation in children. Trimming removed 4 bases from V and 5 bases from J, with 9 bases in between. This CDR3 comprises 13 residues. Germline lookup yields CDR1 SGHRS and CDR2 YFSETQ. It was with unique molecular identifiers that the TCRbeta library was prepared. TCRdb fed the PCR reads into MiXCR, producing one record per CDR3 protein. The data show approximately 99,000 distinct CDR3 sequences, about 6.5% seen once. Whole-study results and caveats: The authors attributed T-cell counts and diversity one year after transplant mostly to newly produced T cells.

This clonotype was observed at least ten times. Its antigen is undetermined. The sequences come from PBMCs, mostly from graft donor cells, collected 360 days after TCRalphabeta/CD19-depleted stem cell transplant. The source is a male patient between 2 and 10 years old who had a stem cell transplant for acute lymphoblastic leukemia, so the T cells may come from the graft donor. This chain uses TRBV5-1 with TRBJ2-2; possibly TRBD1 for D (6 bases). This CDR3 is CASSATGTGELFF. The CDR3 nucleotides are TGCGCCAGCAGCGCCACAGGGACCGGGGAGCTGTTTTTT.